This TCR beta chain came from a study of cytomegalovirus exposure and HLA in healthy donors. The germline CDR1 and CDR2 sequences are SGHTA and FQGNSA. V was clipped by 6 bases and J by 8 bases; unmatched bases: 8. CDR3 size: 13 residues. Study results and limitations: In vitro work confirmed that a few CMV-associated chains recognize CMV antigens.

Note on this clone: Its target is unknown.

With 60 Vbeta and 13 Jbeta primers, the PCR was carried out. Assay used: immunoSEQ multiplex PCR; TCRdb lists only in-frame clones, some missing. The sample lists about 150,000 clones, 70% to 90% occurring once. Sample: PBMCs. The receptor was isolated from a woman younger than 30 in good health and CMV-seronegative. This chain links TRBV7-2 with TRBJ2-5; 8 bases line up with TRBD1. CDR3 loop: CASRTGGQGTQYF. CDR3 DNA sequence: TGTGCCAGCAGGACTGGAGGACAGGGTACCCAGTACTTC.